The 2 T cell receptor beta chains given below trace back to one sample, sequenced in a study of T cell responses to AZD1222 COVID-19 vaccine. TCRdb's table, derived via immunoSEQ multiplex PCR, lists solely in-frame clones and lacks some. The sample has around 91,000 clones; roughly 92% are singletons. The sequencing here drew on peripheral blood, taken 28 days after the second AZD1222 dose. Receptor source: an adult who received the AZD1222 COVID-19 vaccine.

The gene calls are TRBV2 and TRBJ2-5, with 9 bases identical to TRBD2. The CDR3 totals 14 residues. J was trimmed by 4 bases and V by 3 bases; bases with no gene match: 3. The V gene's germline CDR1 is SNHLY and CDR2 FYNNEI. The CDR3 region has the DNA TGTGCCAGCAGTGATGCAGCGGGAGGAGAGACCCAGTACTTC. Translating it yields CASSDAAGGETQYF.

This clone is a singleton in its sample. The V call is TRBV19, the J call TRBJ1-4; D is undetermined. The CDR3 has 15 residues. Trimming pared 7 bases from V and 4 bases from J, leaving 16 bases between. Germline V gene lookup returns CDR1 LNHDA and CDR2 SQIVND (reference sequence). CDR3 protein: CASTLSRANNEKLFF. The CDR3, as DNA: TGTGCCAGTACCTTATCGCGGGCGAATAATGAAAAACTGTTTTTT.